The subject of this entry is one T cell receptor (beta chain). No antigen is known for it. The data originate from a study of cytomegalovirus exposure and HLA in healthy donors. This table comes from immunoSEQ multiplex PCR, and its TCRdb copy is limited to in-frame clones, with some not included. This table holds more than 140,000 clones, roughly nine tenths found once. Overall study findings and caveats: In the approximately 120 validation repertoires, a later analysis found that first-cohort TCR clusters tended to co-occur. The study labeled under 200 TCR beta chains cytomegalovirus-associated.

CDR1 and CDR2 from the germline V gene are LNHDA and SQIVND (reference sequence). This CDR3 contains 14 residues. V dropped 4 bases and J dropped 1 base, with 10 bases sitting between them. Sequenced input: PBMCs. This TCR derives from a woman under 30 in good health and CMV-seropositive. The V and J genes are TRBV19 and TRBJ1-1; D gene ambiguous. The CDR3, as DNA: TGTGCCAGTAGTACCTGGAGAGGGAACACTGAAGCTTTCTTT. This gives the protein CASSTWRGNTEAFF.